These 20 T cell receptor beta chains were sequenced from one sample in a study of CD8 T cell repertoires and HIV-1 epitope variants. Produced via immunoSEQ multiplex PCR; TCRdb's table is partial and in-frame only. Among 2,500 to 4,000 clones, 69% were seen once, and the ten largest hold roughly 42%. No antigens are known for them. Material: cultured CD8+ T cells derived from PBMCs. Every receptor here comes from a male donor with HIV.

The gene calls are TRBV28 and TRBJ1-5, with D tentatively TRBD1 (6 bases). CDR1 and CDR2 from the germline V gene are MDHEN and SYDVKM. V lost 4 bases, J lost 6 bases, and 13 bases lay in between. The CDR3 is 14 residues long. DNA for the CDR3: TGTGCCAGCAGTTCCCTCGGGGGGGCTCAGCCCCAGCATTTT. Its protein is CASSSLGGAQPQHF.

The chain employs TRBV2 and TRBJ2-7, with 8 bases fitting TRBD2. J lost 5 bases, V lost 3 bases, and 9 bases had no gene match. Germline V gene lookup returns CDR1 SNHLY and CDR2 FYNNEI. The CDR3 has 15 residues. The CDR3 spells CASSDGGATGDEQYF. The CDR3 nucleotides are TGTGCCAGCAGTGACGGGGGGGCTACCGGCGACGAGCAGTACTTC. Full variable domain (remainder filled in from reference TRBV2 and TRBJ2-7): EPEVTQTPSHQVTQMGQEVILRCVPISNHLYFYWYRQILGQKVEFLVSFYNNEISEKSEIFDDQFSVERPDGSNFTLKIRSTKLEDSAMYFCASSDGGATGDEQYFGPGTRLTVT.

The CDR3 DNA sequence: TGTGCCAGCAGCCCTGGGACTTCTGACTATGGCTACACCTTC. Protein: CASSPGTSDYGYTF. V gene TRBV11-1 combines with J gene TRBJ1-2, with D perhaps matching TRBD1 (5 bases). CDR1 and CDR2 from the germline V gene are SGHAT and FQDESV (reference sequence). This CDR3 is built from 14 residues. Trimming took 5 bases from V and 3 from J, leaving 13 bases between them.

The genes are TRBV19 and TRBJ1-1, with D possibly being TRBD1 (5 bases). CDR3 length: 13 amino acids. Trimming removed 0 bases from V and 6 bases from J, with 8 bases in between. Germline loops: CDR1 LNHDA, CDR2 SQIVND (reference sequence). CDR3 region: CASSIDRTPEAFF. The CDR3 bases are TGTGCCAGTAGTATAGACCGGACACCTGAAGCTTTCTTT.

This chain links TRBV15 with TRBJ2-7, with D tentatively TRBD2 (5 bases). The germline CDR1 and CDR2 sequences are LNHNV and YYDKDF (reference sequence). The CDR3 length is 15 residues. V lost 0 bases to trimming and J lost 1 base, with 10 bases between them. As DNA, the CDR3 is TGTGCCACCAGCAGAGATCGGGGTGCGTCCTACGAGCAGTACTTC. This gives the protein CATSRDRGASYEQYF.

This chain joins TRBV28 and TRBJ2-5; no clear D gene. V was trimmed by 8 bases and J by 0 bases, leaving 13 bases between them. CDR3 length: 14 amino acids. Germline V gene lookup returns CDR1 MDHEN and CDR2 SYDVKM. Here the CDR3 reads CASPSDAYQETQYF. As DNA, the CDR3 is TGTGCCAGCCCATCCGATGCGTACCAAGAGACCCAGTACTTC.

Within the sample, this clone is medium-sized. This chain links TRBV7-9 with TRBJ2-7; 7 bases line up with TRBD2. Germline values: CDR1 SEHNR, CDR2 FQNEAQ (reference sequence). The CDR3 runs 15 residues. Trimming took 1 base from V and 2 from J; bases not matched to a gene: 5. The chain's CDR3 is CASSLVGGGAYEQYF. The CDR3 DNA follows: TGTGCCAGCAGCTTAGTGGGCGGGGGTGCCTACGAGCAGTACTTC.

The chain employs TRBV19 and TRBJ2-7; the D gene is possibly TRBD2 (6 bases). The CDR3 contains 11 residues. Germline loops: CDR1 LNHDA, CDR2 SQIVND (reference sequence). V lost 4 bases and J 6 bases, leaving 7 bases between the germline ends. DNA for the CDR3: TGTGCCAGTAGTACCGGGGGCGAGCAGTACTTC. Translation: CASSTGGEQYF.

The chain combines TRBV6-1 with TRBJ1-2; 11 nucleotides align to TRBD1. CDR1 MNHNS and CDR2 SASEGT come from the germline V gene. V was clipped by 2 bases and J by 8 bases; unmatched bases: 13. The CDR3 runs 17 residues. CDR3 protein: CASSEFGGQGAMLGYTF. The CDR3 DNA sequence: TGTGCCAGCAGTGAATTTGGCGGACAGGGGGCAATGCTGGGCTACACCTTC.

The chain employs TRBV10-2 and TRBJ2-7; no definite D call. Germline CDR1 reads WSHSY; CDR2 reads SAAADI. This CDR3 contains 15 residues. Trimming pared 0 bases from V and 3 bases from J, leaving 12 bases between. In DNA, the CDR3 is TGCGCCAGCAGTGAGTCGTCGGCAGCGAACTACGAGCAGTACTTC. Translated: CASSESSAANYEQYF.

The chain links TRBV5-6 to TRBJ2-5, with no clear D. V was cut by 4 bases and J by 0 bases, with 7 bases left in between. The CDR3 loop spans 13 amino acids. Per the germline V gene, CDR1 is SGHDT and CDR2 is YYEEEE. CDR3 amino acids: CASSIGNQETQYF. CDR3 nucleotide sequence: TGTGCCAGCAGCATTGGGAACCAAGAGACCCAGTACTTC.

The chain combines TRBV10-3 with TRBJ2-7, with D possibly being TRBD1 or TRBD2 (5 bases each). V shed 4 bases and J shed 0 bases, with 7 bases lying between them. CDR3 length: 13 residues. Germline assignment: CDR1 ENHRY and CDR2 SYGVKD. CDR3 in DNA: TGTGCCATCAGTGGGGACGACTCCTACGAGCAGTACTTC. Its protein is CAISGDDSYEQYF.

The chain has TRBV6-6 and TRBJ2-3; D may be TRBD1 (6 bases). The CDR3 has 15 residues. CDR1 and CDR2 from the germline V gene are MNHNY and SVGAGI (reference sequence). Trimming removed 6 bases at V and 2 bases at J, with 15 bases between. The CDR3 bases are TGTGCCAGCAGACCTTCGGGGACATTCACAGATACGCAGTATTTT. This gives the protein CASRPSGTFTDTQYF.

The CDR3 DNA is TGTGCCAGCAGTTACCGACAGGGCGAATACAATGAGCAGTTCTTC. Its translation: CASSYRQGEYNEQFF. The rearrangement links TRBV6-6 to TRBJ2-1; 7 bases map to TRBD1. V lost 2 bases, J lost 4 bases, and 5 bases stayed unmatched. This CDR3 has 15 residues. Germline lookup yields CDR1 MNHNY and CDR2 SVGAGI (reference sequence).

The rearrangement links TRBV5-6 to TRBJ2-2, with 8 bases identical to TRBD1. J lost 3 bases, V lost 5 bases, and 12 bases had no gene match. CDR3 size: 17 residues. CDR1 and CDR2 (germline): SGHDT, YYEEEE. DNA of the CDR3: TGTGCCAGCAGTATATGGACAGGGCGGCCGTACACCGGGGAGCTGTTTTTT. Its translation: CASSIWTGRPYTGELFF.

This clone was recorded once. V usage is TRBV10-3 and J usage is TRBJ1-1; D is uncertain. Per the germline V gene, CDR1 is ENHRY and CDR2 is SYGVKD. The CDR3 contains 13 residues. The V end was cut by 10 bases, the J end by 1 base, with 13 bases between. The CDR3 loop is CATHSSGNTEAFF. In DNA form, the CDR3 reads TGTGCCACACATTCGAGCGGGAACACTGAAGCTTTCTTT.

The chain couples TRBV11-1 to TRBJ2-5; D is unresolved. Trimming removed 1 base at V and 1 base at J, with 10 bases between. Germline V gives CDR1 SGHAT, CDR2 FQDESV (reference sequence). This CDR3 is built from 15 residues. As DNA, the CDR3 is TGTGCCAGCAGCTTAGAGGGCAGAAGCCAAGAGACCCAGTACTTC. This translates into CASSLEGRSQETQYF.

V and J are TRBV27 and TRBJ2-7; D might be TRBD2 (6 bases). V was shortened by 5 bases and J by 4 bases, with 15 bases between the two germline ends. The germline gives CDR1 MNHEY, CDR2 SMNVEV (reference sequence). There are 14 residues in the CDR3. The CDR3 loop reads CASSPRDFSYEQYF. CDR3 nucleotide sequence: TGTGCCAGCAGTCCCCGGGACTTCTCATACGAGCAGTACTTC.

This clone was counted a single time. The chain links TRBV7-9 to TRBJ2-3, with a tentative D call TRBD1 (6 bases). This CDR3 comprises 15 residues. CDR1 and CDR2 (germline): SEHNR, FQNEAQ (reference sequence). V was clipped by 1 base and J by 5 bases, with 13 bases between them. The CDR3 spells CASSLEQGWEDTQYF. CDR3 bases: TGTGCCAGCAGCTTAGAACAGGGTTGGGAAGATACGCAGTATTTT.

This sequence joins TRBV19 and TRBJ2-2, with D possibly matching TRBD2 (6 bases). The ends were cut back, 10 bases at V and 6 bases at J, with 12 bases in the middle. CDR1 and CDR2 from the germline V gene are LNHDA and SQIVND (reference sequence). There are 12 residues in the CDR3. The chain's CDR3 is CATTWGAGELFF. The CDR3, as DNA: TGTGCCACTACCTGGGGGGCCGGGGAGCTGTTTTTT.